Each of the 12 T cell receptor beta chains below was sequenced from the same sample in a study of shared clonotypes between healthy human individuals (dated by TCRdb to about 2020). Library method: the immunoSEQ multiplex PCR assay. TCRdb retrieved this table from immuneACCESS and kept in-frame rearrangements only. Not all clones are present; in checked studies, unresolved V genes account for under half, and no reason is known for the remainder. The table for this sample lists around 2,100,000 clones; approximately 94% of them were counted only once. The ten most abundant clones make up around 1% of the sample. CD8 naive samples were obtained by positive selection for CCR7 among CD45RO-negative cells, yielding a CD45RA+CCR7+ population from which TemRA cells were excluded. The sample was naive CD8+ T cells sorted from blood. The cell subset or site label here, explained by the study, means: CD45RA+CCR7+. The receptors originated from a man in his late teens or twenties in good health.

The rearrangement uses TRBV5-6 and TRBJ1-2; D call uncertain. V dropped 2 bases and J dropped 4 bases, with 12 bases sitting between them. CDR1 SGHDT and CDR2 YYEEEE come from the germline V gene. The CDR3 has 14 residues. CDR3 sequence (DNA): TGTGCCAGCAGCTTTTGGGAGAACCTCTATGGCTACACCTTC. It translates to CASSFWENLYGYTF.

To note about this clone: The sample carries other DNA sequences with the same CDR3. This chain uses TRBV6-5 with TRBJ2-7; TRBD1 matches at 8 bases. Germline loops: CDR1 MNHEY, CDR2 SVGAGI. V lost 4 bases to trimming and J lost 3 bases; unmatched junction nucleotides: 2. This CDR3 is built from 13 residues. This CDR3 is CASSSGQGYEQYF. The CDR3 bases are TGTGCCAGCAGTTCAGGACAGGGCTACGAGCAGTACTTC.

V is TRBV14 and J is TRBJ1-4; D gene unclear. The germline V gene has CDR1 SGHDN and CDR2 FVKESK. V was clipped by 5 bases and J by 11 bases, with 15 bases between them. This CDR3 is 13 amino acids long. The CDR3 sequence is CASSDFQASKLFF. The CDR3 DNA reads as TGTGCCAGCAGCGATTTCCAGGCCTCCAAACTGTTTTTT.

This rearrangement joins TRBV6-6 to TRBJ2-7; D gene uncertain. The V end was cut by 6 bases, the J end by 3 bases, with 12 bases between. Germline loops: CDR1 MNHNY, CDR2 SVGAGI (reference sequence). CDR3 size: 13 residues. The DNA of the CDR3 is TGTGCCAGCAGCGTTAAATGGGACTACGAGCAGTACTTC. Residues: CASSVKWDYEQYF.

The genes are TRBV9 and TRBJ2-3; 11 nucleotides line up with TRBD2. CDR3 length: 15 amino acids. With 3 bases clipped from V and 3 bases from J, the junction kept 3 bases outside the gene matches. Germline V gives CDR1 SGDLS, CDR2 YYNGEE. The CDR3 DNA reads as TGTGCCAGCAGCGGTAGCGGGAGGGTTACAGATACGCAGTATTTT. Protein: CASSGSGRVTDTQYF. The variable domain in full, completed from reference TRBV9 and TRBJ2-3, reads DSGVTQTPKHLITATGQRVTLRCSPRSGDLSVYWYQQSLDQGLQFLIQYYNGEERAKGNILERFSAQQFPDLHSELNLSSLELGDSALYFCASSGSGRVTDTQYFGPGTRLTVL.

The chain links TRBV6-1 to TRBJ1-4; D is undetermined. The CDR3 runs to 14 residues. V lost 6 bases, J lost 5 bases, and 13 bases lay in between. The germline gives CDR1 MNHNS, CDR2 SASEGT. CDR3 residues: CASSPRSGNEKLFF. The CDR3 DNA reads TGTGCCAGCAGCCCACGGTCGGGAAATGAAAAACTGTTTTTT.

This CDR3 is CASSLEGQGFQPQHF. The CDR3 nucleotides are TGTGCCAGCAGCTTAGAGGGACAGGGGTTTCAGCCCCAGCATTTT. The chain recombines TRBV7-8 with TRBJ1-5; TRBD1 matches 10 bases. Unmatched junction bases numbered 3, after V lost 1 base and J lost 6 bases. The CDR3 spans 15 residues. Germline-derived CDR1 and CDR2 are SGHVS and FQNEAQ.

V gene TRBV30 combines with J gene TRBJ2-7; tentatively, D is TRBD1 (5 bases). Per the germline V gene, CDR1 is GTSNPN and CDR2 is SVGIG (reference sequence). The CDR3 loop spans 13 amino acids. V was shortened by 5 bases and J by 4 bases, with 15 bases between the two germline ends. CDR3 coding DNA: TGTGCCTGGGATTACGGCAGGGCGTACGAGCAGTACTTC. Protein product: CAWDYGRAYEQYF.

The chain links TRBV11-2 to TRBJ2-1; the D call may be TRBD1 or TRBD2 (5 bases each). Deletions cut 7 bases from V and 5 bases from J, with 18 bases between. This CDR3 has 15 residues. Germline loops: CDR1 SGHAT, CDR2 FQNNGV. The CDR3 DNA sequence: TGTGCCAGCACCCCCCTAACGGGGCGTAACAATGAGCAGTTCTTC. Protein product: CASTPLTGRNNEQFF.

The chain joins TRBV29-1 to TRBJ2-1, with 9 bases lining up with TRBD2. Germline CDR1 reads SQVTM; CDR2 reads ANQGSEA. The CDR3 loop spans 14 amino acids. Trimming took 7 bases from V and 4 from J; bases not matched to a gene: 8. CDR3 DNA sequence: TGCAGCGAGACTCTAGCGGGGCAGTACAATGAGCAGTTCTTC. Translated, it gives CSETLAGQYNEQFF.

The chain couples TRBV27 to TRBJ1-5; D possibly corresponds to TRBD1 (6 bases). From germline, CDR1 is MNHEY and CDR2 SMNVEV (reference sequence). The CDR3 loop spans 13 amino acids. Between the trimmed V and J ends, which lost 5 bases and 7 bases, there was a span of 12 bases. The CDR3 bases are TGTGCCAGCAGTACAAAGGGGGTCCAGCCCCAGCATTTT. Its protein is CASSTKGVQPQHF.

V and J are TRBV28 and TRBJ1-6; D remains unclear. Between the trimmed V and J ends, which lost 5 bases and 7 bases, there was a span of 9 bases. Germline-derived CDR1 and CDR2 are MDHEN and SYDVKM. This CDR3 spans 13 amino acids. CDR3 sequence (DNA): TGTGCCAGCAGTCCAGGACGGAATTCACCCCTCCACTTT. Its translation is CASSPGRNSPLHF. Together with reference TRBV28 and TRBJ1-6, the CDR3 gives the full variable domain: DVKVTQSSRYLVKRTGEKVFLECVQDMDHENMFWYRQDPGLGLRLIYFSYDVKMKEKGDIPEGYSVSREKKERFSLILESASTNQTSMYLCASSPGRNSPLHFGNGTRLTVT.